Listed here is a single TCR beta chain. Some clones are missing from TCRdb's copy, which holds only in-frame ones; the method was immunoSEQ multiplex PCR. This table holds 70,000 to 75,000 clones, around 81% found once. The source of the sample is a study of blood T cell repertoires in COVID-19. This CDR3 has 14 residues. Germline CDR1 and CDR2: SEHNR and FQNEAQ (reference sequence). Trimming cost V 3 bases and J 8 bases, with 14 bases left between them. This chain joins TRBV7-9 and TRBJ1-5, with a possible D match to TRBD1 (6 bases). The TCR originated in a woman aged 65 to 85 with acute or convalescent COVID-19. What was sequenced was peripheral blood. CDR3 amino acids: CASSFSTGHEPQHF. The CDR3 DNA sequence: TGTGCCAGCAGCTTTTCGACAGGACATGAGCCCCAGCATTTT.